Below, one T cell receptor (beta chain) is given with its context. This entry comes from a study of sequential checkpoint blockade in melanoma. Using immunoSEQ multiplex PCR, the repertoire was profiled, and TCRdb retains in-frame clones only, with some absent. This sample carries tens of thousands of clones, 65% to 75% of them seen once, and the ten largest clones take around 20%. Trimming pared 0 bases from V and 3 bases from J, leaving 10 bases between. Germline V gene lookup returns CDR1 SGDLS and CDR2 YYNGEE. This CDR3 region has 15 residues. The treatment is: randomized to nivolumab then ipilimumab (arm A) or the reverse (arm B).

This receptor was obtained from a human donor with melanoma. The sample consisted of CD8+ T cells sorted from blood (inferred from file names), taken from a patient given nivolumab and ipilimumab in sequence. J is TRBJ1-5 and V is TRBV9; no reliable D call. The CDR3 DNA sequence: TGTGCCAGCAGCGTAGGTCCCGGGTTCAATCAGCCCCAGCATTTT. It is translated as CASSVGPGFNQPQHF.